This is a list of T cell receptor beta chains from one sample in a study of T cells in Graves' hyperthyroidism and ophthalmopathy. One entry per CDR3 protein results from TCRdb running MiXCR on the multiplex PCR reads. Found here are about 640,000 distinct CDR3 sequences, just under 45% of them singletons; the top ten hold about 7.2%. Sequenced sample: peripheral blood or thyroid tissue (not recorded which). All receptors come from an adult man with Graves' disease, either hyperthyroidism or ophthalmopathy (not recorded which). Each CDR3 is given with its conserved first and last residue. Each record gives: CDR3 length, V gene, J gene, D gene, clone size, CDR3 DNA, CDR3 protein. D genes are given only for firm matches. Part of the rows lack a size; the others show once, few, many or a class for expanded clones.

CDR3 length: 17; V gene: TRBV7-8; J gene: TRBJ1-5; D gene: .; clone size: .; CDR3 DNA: TGTGCCAGCAGCTTAGAGGTCACCGGGGGCGGTAGTCAGCCCCAGCATTTT; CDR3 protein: CASSLEVTGGGSQPQHF
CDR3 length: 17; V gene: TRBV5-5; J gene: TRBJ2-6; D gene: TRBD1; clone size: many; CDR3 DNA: TGTGCCAGCAGCCAGGGGACAGGAAGCTCTGGGGCCAACGTCCTGACTTTC; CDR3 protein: CASSQGTGSSGANVLTF
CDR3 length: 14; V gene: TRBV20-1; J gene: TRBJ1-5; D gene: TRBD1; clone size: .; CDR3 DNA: TGCAGTGCTAGGACAGGGGTTTTCAATCAGCCCCAGCATTTT; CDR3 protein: CSARTGVFNQPQHF
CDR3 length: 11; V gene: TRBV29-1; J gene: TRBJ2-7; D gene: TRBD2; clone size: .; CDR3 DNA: TGCAGCGTTGGGAGCGGGACCGAGCAGTACTTC; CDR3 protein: CSVGSGTEQYF
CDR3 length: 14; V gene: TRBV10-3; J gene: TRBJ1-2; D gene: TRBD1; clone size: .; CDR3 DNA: TGTGCCAGCCGGGAGGACAGGTCGCGATATGGCTACACCTTC; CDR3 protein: CASREDRSRYGYTF
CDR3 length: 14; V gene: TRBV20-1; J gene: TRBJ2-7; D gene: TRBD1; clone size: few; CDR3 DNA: TGCAGTGCCCGCCGGGACAGGGCCTCCTACGAGCAGTACTTC; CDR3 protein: CSARRDRASYEQYF
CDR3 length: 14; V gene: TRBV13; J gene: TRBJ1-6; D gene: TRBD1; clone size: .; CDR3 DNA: TGTGCCAGCGCCCGGGACAGGGGTAATTCACCCCTCCACTTT; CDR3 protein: CASARDRGNSPLHF
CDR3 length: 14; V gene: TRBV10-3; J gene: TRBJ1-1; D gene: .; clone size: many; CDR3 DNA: TGTGCCATCAGTGGGGCGGAGAGAAACACTGAAGCTTTCTTT; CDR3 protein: CAISGAERNTEAFF
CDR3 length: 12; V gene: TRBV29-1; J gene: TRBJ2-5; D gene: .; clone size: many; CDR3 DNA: TGCAGCGTTGCTGAGAGCTTGAAGACCCAGTACTTC; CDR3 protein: CSVAESLKTQYF
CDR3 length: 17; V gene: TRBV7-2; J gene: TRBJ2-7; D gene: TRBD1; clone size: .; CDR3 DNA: TGTGCCAGCAGCCACGGGACAGGGGGCGAGGTTACCTACGAGCAGTACTTC; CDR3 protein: CASSHGTGGEVTYEQYF
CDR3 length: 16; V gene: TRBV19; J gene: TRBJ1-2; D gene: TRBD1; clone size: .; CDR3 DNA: TGTGCCAGTAGTATAGATCACACAGGGGGTTGGGATGGCTACACCTTC; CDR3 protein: CASSIDHTGGWDGYTF
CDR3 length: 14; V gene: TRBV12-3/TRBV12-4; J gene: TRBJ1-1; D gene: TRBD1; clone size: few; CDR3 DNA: TGTGCCAGCAGTCCAGCGGGACAGGTAATTGAAGCTTTCTTT; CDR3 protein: CASSPAGQVIEAFF
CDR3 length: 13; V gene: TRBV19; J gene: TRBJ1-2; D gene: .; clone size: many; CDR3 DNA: TGTGCCAGTAGCTCGGACCCTAACTATGGCTACACCTTC; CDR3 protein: CASSSDPNYGYTF
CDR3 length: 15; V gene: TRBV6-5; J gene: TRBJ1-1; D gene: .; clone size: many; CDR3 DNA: TGTGCCATCAGGGCCCAGTGGGTTGGAAGCACTGAAGCTTTCTTT; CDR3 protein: CAIRAQWVGSTEAFF
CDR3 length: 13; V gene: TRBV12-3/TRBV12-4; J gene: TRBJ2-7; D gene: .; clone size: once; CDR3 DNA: TGTGCCAGCAGTTCTCTACGGTTCTACGAGCAGTACTTC; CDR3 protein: CASSSLRFYEQYF
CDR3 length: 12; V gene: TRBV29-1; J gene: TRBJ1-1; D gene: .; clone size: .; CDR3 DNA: TGCAGCGTTCCACAGGGGAACACTGAAGCTTTCTTT; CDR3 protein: CSVPQGNTEAFF
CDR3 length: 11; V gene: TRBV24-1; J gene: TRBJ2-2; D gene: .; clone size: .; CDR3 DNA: TGTGCCACCAGTGACAACAGGGAGCTGTTTTTT; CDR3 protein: CATSDNRELFF
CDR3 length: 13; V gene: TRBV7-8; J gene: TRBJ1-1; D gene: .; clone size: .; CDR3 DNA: TGTGCCAGCAGCTTGTCCATGAGCACTGAAGCTTTCTTT; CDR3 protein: CASSLSMSTEAFF
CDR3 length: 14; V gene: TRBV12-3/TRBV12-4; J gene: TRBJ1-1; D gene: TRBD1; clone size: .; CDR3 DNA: TGTGCCAGCAGGTGGACAGGGGGCTACACTGAAGCTTTCTTT; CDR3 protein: CASRWTGGYTEAFF
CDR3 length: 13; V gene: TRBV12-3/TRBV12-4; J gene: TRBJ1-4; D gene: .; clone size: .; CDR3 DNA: TGTGCCAGCCGGTCAGGACAGAATGAAAAACTGTTTTTT; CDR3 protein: CASRSGQNEKLFF
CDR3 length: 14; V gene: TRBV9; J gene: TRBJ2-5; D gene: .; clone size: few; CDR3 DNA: TGTGCCAGCAGCAAGACAGGCTACCAAGAGACCCAGTACTTC; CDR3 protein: CASSKTGYQETQYF
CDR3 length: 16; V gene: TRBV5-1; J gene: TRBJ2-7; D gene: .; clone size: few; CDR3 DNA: TGCGCCAGCAGCATGGGGGGACAAGGACGGGGTTACGAGCAGTACTTC; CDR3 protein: CASSMGGQGRGYEQYF
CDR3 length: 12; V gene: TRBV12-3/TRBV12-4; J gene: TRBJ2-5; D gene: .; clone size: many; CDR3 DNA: TGTGCCAGCAGCCCTACAGGGGAGACCCAGTACTTC; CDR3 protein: CASSPTGETQYF
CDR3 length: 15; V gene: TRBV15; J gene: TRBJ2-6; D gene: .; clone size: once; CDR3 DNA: TGTGCCACCAGCAGAGAGGTGTTCGGAGCCAACGTCCTGACTTTC; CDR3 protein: CATSREVFGANVLTF
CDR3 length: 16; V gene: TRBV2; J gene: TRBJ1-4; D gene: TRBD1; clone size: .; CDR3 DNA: TGTGCCAGCAGTGATTTTTTGGGCAGGGGGGGAGAAAAACTGTTTTTT; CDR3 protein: CASSDFLGRGGEKLFF
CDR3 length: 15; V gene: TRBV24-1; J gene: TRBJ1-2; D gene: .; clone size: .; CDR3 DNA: TGTGCCACGGCGACTAGCGGGACGTTAGGCTATGGCTACACCTTC; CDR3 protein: CATATSGTLGYGYTF
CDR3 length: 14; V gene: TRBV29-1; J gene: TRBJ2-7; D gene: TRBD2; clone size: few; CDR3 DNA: TGCAGCGTCCAGACGGGGGGGGGGCGCTTCGAGCAGTACTTC; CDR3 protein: CSVQTGGGRFEQYF
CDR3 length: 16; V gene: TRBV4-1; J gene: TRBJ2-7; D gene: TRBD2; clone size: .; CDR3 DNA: TGTGCCAGCAGCTCTCGGACTAGCGGGAGAGTGTACGAGCAGTACTTC; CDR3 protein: CASSSRTSGRVYEQYF
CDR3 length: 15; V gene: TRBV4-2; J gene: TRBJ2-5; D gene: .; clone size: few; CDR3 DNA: TGTGCCAGCAGCCAGTATCTCGGTAGAGAAGAGACCCAGTACTTC; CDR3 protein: CASSQYLGREETQYF
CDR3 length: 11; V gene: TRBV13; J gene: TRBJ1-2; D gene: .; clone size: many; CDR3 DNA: TGTGCCAGCTCCCGGCGAGGCGGCTACACCTTC; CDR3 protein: CASSRRGGYTF
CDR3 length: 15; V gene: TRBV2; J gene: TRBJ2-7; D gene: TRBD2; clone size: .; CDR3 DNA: TGTGCCAGCAGTGAGTTTGCGGGAGTCGTCTACGAGCAGTACTTC; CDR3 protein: CASSEFAGVVYEQYF
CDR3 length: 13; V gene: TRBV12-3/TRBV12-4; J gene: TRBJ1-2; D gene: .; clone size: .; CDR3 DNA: TGTGCCAGCAGCAGTTTTCGGGCCAATGGCTACACCTTC; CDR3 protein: CASSSFRANGYTF
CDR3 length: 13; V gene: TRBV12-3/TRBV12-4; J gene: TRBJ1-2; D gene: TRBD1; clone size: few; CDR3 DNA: TGTGCCAGCAGTTTAACCGACAGGGCCAGCTACACCTTC; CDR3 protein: CASSLTDRASYTF
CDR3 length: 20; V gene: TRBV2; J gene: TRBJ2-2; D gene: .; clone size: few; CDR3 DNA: TGTGCCAGCAGTGTATTGGGGAGCCTTTCGGATCGTGGGGGCACCGGGGAGCTGTTTTTT; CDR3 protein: CASSVLGSLSDRGGTGELFF
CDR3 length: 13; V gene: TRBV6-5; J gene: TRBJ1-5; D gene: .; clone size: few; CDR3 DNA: TGTGCCAGCAAGGGACACAGCAATCAGCCCCAGCATTTT; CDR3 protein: CASKGHSNQPQHF
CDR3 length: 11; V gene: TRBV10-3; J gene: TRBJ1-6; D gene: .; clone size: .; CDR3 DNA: TGTGCCATCAGGGTGGATTCACCCCTCCACTTT; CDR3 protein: CAIRVDSPLHF
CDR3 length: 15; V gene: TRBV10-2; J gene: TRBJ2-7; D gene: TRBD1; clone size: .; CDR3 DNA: TGTGCCAGCATTGATGAGGGGGCACCATCCTACGAGCAGTACTTC; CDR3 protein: CASIDEGAPSYEQYF
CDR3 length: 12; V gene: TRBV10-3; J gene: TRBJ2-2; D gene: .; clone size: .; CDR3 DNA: TGTGCCATCAGAGCCGGGACAGGGGAGCTGTTTTTT; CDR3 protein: CAIRAGTGELFF
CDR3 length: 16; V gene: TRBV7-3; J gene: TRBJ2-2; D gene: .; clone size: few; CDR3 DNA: TGTGCCAGCAGCTTTCCCGGGACAACGAACACCGGGGAGCTGTTTTTT; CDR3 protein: CASSFPGTTNTGELFF
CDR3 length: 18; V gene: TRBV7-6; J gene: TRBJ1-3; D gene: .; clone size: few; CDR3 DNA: TGTGCCAGCAGCCTTGAACTCATCGGCCTAGGTCCTGGAAACACCATATATTTT; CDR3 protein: CASSLELIGLGPGNTIYF
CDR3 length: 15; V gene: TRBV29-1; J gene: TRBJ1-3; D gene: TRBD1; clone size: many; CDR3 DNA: TGCAGCGGGAGAGGGGGCGAGAACTCTGGAAACACCATATATTTT; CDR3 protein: CSGRGGENSGNTIYF
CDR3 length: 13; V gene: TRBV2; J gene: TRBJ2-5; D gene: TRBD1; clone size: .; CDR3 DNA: TGTGCCAGCACGGAGGGACAGGGAGAGACCCAGTACTTC; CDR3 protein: CASTEGQGETQYF
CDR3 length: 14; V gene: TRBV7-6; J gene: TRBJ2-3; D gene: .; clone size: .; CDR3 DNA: TGTGCCAGCAGCTTGTCATTAGCGGCAGATACGCAGTATTTT; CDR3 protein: CASSLSLAADTQYF
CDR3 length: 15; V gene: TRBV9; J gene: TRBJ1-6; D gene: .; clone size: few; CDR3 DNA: TGTGCCAGCAGCGTAGACTATCCAGCTAATTCACCCCTCCACTTT; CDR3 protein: CASSVDYPANSPLHF
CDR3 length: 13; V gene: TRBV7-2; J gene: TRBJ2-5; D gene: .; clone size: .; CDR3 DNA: .; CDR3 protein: CASSPVGQGAQDF